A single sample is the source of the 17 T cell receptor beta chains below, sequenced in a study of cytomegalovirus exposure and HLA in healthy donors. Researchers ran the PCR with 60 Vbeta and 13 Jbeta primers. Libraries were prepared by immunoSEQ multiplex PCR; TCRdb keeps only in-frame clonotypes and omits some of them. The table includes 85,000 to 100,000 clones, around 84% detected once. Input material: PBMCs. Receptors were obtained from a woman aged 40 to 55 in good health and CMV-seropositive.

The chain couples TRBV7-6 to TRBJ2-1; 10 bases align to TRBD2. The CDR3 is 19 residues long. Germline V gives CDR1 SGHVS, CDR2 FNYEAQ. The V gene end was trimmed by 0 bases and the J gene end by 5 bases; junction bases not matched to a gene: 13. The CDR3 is CASSLAYGSPGLAHNEQFF. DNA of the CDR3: TGTGCCAGCAGCTTAGCGTACGGGTCCCCGGGACTAGCGCACAATGAGCAGTTCTTC.

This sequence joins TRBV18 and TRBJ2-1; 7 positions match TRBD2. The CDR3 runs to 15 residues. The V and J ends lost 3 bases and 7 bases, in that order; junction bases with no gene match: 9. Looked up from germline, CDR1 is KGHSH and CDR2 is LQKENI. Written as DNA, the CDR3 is TGTGCCAGCTCACCCGGGAGCGGGGAGTGGAATGAGCAGTTCTTC. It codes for CASSPGSGEWNEQFF.

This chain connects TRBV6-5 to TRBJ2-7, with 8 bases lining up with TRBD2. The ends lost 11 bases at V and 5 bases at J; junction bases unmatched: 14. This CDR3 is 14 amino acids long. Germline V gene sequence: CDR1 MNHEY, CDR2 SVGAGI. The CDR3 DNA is TGTGCCTGCTCCTCCGATAGCGGGACCCACGAGCAGTACTTC. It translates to CACSSDSGTHEQYF.

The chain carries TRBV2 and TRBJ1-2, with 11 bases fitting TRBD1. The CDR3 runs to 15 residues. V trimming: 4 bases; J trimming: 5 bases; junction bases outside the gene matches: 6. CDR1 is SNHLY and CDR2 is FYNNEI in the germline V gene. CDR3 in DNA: TGTGCCAGCAGTGCCGGGACAGGGGGGTGGTATGGCTACACCTTC. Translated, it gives CASSAGTGGWYGYTF.

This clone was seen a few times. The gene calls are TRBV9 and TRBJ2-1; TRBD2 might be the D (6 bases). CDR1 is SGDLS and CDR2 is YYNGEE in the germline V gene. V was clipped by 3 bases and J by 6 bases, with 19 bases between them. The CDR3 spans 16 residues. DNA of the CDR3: TGTGCCAGCAGCGACGTACCGGGACTTAATCTCAATGAGCAGTTCTTC. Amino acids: CASSDVPGLNLNEQFF.

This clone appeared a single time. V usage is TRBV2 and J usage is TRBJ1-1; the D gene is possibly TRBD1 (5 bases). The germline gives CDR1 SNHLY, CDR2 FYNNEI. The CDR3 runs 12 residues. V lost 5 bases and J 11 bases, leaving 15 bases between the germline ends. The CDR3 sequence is CASSTQGAVAFF. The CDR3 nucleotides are TGTGCCAGCAGTACTCAGGGTGCCGTCGCTTTCTTT.

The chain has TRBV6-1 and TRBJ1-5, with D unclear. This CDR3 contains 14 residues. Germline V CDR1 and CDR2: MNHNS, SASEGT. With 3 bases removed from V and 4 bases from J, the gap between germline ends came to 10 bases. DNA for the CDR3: TGTGCCAGCAGTGACCGGGTAGGTAATCAGCCCCAGCATTTT. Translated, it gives CASSDRVGNQPQHF.

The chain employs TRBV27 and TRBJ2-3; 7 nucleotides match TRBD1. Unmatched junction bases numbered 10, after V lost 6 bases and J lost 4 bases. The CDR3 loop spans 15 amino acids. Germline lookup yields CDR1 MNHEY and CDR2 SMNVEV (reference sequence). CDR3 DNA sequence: TGTGCCAGCAGGACCGGGACAGTATCATCAGATACGCAGTATTTT. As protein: CASRTGTVSSDTQYF.

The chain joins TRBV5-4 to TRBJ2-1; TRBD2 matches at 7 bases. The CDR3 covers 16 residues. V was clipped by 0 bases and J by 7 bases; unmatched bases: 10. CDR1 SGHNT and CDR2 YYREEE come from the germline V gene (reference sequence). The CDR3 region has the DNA TGTGCCAGCAGCTTGGAAAGCGCGAGGGGAGGGAATGAGCAGTTCTTC. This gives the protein CASSLESARGGNEQFF.

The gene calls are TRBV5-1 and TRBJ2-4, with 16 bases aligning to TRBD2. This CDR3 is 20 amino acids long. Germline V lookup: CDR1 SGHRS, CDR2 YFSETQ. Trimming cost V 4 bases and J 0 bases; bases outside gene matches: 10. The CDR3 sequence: CASSPGTSGRAGVAKNIQYF. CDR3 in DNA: TGCGCCAGCAGCCCTGGGACTAGCGGGAGGGCCGGGGTAGCCAAAAACATTCAGTACTTC.

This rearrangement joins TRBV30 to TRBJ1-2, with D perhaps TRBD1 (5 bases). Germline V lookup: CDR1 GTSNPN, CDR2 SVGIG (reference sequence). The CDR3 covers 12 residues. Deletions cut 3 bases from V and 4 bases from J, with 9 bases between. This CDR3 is CAWRDNSYGYTF. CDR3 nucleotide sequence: TGTGCCTGGAGGGACAACAGCTATGGCTACACCTTC.

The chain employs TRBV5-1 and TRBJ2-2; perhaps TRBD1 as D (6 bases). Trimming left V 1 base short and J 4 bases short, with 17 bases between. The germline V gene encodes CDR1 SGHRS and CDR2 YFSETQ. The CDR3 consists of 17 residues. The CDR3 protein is CASSLTAFTGLTGELFF. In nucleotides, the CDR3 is TGCGCCAGCAGCTTGACAGCTTTCACAGGGCTCACCGGGGAGCTGTTTTTT. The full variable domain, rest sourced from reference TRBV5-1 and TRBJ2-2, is KAGVTQTPRYLIKTRGQQVTLSCSPISGHRSVSWYQQTPGQGLQFLFEYFSETQRNKGNFPGRFSGRQFSNSRSEMNVSTLELGDSALYLCASSLTAFTGLTGELFFGEGSRLTVL.

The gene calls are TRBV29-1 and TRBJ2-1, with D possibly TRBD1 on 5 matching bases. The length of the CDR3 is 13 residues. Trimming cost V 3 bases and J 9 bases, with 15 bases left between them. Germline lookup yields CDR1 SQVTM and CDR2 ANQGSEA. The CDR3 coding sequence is TGCAGCGTTGATTGGGCAGGGTCGTCTGAGCAGTTCTTC. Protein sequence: CSVDWAGSSEQFF.

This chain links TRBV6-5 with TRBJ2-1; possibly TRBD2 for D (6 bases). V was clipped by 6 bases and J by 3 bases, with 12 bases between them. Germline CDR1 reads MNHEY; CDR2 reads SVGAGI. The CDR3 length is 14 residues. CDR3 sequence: CASRRLANYNEQFF. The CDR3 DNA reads TGTGCCAGCAGGAGGCTAGCGAACTACAATGAGCAGTTCTTC.

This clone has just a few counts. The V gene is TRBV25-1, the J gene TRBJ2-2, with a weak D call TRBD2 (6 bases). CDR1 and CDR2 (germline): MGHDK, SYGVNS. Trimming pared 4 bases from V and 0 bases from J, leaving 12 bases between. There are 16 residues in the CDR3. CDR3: CASSGASAPNTGELFF. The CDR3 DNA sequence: TGTGCCAGCAGTGGGGCTAGCGCCCCGAACACCGGGGAGCTGTTTTTT.

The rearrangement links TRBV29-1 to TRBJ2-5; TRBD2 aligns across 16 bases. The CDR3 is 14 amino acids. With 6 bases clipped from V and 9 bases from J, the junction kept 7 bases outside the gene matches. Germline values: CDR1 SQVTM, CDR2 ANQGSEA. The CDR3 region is CSVEGLAGGEAQYF. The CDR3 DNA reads TGCAGCGTGGAGGGACTAGCGGGAGGGGAGGCCCAGTACTTC.

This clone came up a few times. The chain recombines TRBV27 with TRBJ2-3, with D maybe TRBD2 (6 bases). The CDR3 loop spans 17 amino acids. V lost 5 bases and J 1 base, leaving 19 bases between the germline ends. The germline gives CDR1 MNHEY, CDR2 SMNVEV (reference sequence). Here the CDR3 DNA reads TGTGCCAGCAGTCCACTCCCTGCGGGGAGTGGCACAGATACGCAGTATTTT. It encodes CASSPLPAGSGTDTQYF.